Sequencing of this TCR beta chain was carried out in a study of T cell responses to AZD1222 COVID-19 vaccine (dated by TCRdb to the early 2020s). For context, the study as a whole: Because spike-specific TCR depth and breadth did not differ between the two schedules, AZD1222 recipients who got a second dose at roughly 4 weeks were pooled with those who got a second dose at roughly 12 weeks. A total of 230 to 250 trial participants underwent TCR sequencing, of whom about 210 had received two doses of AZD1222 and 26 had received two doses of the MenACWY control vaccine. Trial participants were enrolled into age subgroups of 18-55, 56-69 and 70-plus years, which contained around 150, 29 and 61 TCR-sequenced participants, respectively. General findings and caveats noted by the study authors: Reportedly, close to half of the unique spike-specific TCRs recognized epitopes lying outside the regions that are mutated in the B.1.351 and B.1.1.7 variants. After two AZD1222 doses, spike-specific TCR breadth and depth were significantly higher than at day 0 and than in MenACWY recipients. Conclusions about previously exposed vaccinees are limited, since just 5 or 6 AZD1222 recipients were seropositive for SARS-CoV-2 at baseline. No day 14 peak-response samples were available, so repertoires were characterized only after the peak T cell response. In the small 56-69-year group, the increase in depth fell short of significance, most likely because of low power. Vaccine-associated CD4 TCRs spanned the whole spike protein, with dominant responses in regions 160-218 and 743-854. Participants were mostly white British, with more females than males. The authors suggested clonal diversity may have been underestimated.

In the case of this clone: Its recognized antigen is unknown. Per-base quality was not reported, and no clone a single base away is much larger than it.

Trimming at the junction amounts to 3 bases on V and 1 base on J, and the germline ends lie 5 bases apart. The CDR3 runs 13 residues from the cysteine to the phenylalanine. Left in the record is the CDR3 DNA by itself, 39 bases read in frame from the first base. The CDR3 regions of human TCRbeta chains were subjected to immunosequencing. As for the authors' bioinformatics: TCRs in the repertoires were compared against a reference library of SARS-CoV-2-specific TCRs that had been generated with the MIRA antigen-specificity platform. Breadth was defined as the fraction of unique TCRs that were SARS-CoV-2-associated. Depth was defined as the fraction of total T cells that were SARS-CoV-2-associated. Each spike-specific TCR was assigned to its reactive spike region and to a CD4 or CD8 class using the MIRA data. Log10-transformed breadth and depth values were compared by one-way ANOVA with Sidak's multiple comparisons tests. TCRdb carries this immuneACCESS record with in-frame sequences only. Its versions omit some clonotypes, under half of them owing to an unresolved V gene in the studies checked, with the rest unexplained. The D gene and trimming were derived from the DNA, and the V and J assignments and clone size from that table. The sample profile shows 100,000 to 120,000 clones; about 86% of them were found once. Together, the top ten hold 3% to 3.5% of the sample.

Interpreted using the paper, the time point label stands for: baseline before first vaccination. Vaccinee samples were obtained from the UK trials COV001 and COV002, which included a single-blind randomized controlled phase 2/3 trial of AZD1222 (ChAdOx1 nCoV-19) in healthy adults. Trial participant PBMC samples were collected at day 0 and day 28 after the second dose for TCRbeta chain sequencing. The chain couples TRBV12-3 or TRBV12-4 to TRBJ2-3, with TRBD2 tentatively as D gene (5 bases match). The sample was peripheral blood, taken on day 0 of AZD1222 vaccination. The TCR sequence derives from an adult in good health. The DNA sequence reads TGTGCCAGCAGTTTCGGGGGCACAGATACGCAGTATTTT. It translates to CASSFGGTDTQYF.